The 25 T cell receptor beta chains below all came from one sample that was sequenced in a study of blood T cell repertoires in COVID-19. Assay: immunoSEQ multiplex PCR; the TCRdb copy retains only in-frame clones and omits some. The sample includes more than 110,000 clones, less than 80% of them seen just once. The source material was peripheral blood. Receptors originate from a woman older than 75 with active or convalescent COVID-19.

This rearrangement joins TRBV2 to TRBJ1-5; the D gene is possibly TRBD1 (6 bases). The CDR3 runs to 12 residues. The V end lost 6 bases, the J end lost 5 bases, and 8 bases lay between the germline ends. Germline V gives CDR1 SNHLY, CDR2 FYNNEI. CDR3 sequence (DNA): TGTGCCAGCAGACGACAGGATCAGCCCCAGCATTTT. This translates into CASRRQDQPQHF.

For the CDR3, the DNA is TGTGCCAGCAGTTACTTGAGTAATGAGCAGTTCTTC. Amino acids: CASSYLSNEQFF. This sequence joins TRBV6-6 and TRBJ2-1; D is unresolved. Trimming cost V 1 base and J 7 bases, with 5 bases left between them. CDR3 length equals 12 residues. Germline CDR1 and CDR2: MNHNY and SVGAGI (reference sequence).

DNA of the CDR3: TGTGCCAGCAGCGCCCGGTTGACTAGCCGCGAGCAGTACTTC. Amino acid sequence: CASSARLTSREQYF. The V call is TRBV13, the J call TRBJ2-7; TRBD2 agrees at 7 bases. The length of the CDR3 is 14 residues. V lost 5 bases to trimming and J lost 6 bases; unmatched junction nucleotides: 10. Germline assignment: CDR1 PRHDT and CDR2 FYEKMQ (reference sequence). Looking up the rest from reference TRBV13 and TRBJ2-7 gives the full variable domain: AAGVIQSPRHLIKEKRETATLKCYPIPRHDTVYWYQQGPGQDPQFLISFYEKMQSDKGSIPDRFSAQQFSDYHSELNMSSLELGDSALYFCASSARLTSREQYFGPGTRLTVT.

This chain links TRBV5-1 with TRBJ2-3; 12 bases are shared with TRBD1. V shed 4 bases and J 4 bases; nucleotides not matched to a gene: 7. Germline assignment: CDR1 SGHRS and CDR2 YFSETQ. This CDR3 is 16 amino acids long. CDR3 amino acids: CASSTAGTGGADTQYF. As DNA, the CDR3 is TGCGCCAGCAGCACAGCCGGGACAGGGGGCGCAGATACGCAGTATTTT.

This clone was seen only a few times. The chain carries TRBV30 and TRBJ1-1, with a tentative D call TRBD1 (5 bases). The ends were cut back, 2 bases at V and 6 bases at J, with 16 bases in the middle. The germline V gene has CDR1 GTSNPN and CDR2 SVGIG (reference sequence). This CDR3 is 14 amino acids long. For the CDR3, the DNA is TGTGCCTGGAGTCCACGAAAGACAGCTCCTGAAGCTTTCTTT. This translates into CAWSPRKTAPEAFF.

CDR3 in amino acids: CASSEALANQPQHF. Here the CDR3 DNA reads TGTGCCAGCAGTGAAGCTTTGGCTAATCAGCCCCAGCATTTT. The chain combines TRBV2 with TRBJ1-5, with D uncertain. With 0 bases removed from V and 4 bases from J, the gap between germline ends came to 7 bases. The CDR3 has 14 amino acids. CDR1 and CDR2 (germline): SNHLY, FYNNEI.

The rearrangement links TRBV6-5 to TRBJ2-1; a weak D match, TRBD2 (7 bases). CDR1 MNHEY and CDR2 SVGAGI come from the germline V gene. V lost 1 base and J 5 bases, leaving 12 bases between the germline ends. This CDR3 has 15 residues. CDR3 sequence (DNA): TGTGCCAGCAGTTACTGGGAGGGGGGAAACAATGAGCAGTTCTTC. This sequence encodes CASSYWEGGNNEQFF.

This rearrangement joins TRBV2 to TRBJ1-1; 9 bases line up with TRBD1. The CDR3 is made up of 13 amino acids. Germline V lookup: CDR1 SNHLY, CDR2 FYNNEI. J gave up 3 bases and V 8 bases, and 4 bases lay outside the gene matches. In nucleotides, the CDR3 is TGTGCCAGCGGGGGACAGGGCTACACTGAAGCTTTCTTT. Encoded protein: CASGGQGYTEAFF.

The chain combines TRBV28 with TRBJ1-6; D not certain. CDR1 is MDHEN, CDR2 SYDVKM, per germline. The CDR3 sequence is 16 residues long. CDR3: CASGQERNSYNSPLHF. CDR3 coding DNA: TGTGCTTCCGGTCAGGAGCGGAATTCGTATAATTCACCCCTCCACTTT.

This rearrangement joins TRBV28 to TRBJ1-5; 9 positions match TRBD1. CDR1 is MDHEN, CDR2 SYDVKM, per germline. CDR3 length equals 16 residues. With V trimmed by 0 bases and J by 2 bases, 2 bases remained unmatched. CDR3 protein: CASSLWTGGGNQPQHF. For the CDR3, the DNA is TGTGCCAGCAGTTTATGGACAGGGGGAGGCAATCAGCCCCAGCATTTT.

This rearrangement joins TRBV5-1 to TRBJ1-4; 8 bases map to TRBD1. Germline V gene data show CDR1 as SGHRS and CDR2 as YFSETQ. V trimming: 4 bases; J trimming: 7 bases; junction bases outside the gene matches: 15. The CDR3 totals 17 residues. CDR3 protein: CASSTRGGGQGGEKLFF. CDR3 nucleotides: TGCGCCAGCAGCACAAGGGGCGGCGGACAGGGTGGTGAAAAACTGTTTTTT.

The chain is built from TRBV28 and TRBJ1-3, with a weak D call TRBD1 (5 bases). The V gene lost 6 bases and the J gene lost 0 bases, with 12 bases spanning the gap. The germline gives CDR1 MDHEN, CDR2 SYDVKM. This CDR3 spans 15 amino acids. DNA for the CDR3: TGTGCCAGCAGATTTAGACAGACCTCTGGAAACACCATATATTTT. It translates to CASRFRQTSGNTIYF. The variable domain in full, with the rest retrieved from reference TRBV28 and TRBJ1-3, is DVKVTQSSRYLVKRTGEKVFLECVQDMDHENMFWYRQDPGLGLRLIYFSYDVKMKEKGDIPEGYSVSREKKERFSLILESASTNQTSMYLCASRFRQTSGNTIYFGEGSWLTVV.

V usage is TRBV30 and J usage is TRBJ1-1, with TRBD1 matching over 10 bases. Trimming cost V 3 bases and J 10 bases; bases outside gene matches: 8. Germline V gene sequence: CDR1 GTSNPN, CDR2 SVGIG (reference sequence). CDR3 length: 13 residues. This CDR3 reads CAWRLGTGDGAFF. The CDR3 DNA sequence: TGTGCCTGGAGACTTGGGACAGGGGATGGAGCTTTCTTT.

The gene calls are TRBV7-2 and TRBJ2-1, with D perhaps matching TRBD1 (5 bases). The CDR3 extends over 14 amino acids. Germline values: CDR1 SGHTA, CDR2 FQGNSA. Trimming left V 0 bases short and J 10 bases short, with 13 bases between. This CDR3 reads CASSLAGISGEQFF. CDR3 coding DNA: TGTGCCAGCAGCTTAGCGGGTATCTCAGGGGAGCAGTTCTTC.

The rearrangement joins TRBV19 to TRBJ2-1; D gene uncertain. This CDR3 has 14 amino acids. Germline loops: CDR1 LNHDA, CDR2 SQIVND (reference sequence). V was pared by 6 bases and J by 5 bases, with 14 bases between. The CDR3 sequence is CASSPGGENNEQFF. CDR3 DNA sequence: TGTGCCAGTAGCCCCGGCGGAGAGAACAATGAGCAGTTCTTC.

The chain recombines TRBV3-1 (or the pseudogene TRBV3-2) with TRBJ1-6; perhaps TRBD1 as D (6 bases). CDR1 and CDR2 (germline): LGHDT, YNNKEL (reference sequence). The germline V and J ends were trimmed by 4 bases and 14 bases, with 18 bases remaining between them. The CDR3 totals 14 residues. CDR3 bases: TGTGCCAGCAGCCTGGACAGAATTCCTTCGACCCTCCACTTT. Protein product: CASSLDRIPSTLHF.

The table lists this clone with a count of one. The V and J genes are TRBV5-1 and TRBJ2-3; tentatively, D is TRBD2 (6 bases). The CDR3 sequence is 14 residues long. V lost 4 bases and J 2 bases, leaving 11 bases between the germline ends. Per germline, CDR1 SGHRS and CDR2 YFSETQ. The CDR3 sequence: CASSLGLNTDTQYF. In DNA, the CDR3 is TGCGCCAGCAGCCTAGGACTAAACACAGATACGCAGTATTTT.

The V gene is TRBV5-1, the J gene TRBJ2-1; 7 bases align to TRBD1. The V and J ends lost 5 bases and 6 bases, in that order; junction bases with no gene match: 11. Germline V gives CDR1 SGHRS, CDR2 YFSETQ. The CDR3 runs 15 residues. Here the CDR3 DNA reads TGCGCCAGCAGTCGGGACAGCCCCTCGGGCAATGAGCAGTTCTTC. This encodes CASSRDSPSGNEQFF.

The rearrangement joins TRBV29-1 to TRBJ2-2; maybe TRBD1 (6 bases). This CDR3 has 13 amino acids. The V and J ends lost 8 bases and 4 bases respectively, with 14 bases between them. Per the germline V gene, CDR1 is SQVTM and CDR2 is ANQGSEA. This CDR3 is CSYREAVTGELFF. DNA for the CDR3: TGCAGCTACAGGGAAGCGGTCACCGGGGAGCTGTTTTTT.

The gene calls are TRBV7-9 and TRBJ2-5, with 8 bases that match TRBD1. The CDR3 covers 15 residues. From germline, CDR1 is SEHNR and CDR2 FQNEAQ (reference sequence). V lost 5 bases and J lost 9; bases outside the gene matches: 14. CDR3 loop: CASSLITGQVVSQYF. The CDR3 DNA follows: TGTGCCAGCAGCCTAATTACGGGACAGGTGGTTTCCCAGTACTTC.

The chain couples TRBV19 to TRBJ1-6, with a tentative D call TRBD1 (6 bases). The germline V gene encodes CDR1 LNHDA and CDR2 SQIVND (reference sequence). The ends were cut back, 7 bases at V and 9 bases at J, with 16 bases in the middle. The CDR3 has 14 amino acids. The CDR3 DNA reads TGTGCCAGTAAGGGGGTCCCCATAAGTTCACCCCTCCACTTT. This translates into CASKGVPISSPLHF.

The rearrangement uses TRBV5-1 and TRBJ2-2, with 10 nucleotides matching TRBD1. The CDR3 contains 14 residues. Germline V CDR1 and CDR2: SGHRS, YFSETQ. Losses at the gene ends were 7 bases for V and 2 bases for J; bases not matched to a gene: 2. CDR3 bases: TGCGCCAGCGGGACAGGGGATAACACCGGGGAGCTGTTTTTT. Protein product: CASGTGDNTGELFF.

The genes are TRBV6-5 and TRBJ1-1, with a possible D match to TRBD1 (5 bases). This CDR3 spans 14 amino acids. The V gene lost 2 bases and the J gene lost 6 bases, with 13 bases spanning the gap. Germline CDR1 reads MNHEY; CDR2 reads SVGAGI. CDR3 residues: CASSYLIDRSEAFF. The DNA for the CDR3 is TGTGCCAGCAGTTACCTAATCGACAGATCTGAAGCTTTCTTT.

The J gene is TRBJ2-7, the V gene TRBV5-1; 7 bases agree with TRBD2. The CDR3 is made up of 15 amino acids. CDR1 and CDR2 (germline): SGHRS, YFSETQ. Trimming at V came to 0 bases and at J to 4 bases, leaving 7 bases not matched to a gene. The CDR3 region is CASSLELAPPYEQYF. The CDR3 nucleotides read TGCGCCAGCAGCTTGGAACTAGCGCCTCCTTACGAGCAGTACTTC.

CDR3 loop: CASSQEQDRVLEQYF. The CDR3 bases are TGCGCCAGCAGCCAAGAACAGGACAGGGTACTCGAGCAGTACTTC. V is TRBV4-1 and J is TRBJ2-7, with TRBD1 matching 8 bases. The ends lost 0 bases at V and 6 bases at J; junction bases unmatched: 7. The length of the CDR3 is 15 residues. From germline, CDR1 is MGHRA and CDR2 YSYEKL.